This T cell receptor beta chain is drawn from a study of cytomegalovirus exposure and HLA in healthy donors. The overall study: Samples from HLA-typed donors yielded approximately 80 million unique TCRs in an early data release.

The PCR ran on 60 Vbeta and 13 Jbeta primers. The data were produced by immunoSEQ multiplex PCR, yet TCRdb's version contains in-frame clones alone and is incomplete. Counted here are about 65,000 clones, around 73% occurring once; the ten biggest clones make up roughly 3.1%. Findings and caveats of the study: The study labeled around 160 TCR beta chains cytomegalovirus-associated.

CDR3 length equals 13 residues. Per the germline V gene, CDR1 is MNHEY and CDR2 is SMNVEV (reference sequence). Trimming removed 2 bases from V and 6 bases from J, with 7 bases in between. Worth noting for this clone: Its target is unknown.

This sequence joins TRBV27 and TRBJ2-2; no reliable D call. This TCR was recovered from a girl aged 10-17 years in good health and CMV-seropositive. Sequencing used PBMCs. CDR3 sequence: CASSLRASGELFF. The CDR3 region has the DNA TGTGCCAGCAGTTTAAGAGCTTCCGGGGAGCTGTTTTTT.